A selection of T cell receptor beta chains follows, all from one sample in a study of blood T cell repertoires in COVID-19. The data were produced by immunoSEQ multiplex PCR, yet TCRdb's version contains in-frame clones alone and is incomplete. Here the sample spans about 330,000 clones, 70% to 90% being singletons. What was sequenced was peripheral blood. The receptors come from a woman aged 45-60 years with active or convalescent COVID-19. Each CDR3 is given with its conserved first and last residue. Each record gives: V gene, J gene, clone size, D gene, CDR3 length, CDR3 DNA, CDR3 protein. The D gene is left open where the match is weak. Clone size is not always given. Where it is, it says once, few, many or a class for expanded clones.

v_call: TRBV12-3/TRBV12-4
j_call: TRBJ2-7
clone_size: -
d_call: -
cdr3_length: 11
cdr3_nt: TGTGCCAGCAGTGCGTCCTACGAGCAGTACTTC
cdr3_aa: CASSASYEQYF

v_call: TRBV28
j_call: TRBJ2-2
clone_size: -
d_call: -
cdr3_length: 13
cdr3_nt: TGTGCCAGCAGCCCCGTGCAGGTCGGGGAGCTGTTTTTT
cdr3_aa: CASSPVQVGELFF

v_call: TRBV6-2/TRBV6-3
j_call: TRBJ1-2
clone_size: -
d_call: TRBD1
cdr3_length: 15
cdr3_nt: TGTGCCAGCAGTGATCCGGGACAGGGGACCTATGGCTACACCTTC
cdr3_aa: CASSDPGQGTYGYTF

v_call: TRBV7-9
j_call: TRBJ1-1
clone_size: medium-sized
d_call: TRBD1
cdr3_length: 15
cdr3_nt: TGTGCCAGCAGCCCATCCGGGACAGCTAACACTGAAGCTTTCTTT
cdr3_aa: CASSPSGTANTEAFF

v_call: TRBV29-1
j_call: TRBJ1-2
clone_size: -
d_call: -
cdr3_length: 13
cdr3_nt: TGCAGCGTCCGTCAGGGTCCTGGATATGGCTACACCTTC
cdr3_aa: CSVRQGPGYGYTF

v_call: TRBV19
j_call: TRBJ2-7
clone_size: -
d_call: TRBD1
cdr3_length: 17
cdr3_nt: TGTGCCAGTAGTGAAGAAAGCCGGGACAGGGGGAATTACGAGCAGTACTTC
cdr3_aa: CASSEESRDRGNYEQYF

v_call: TRBV2
j_call: TRBJ1-1
clone_size: few
d_call: TRBD1
cdr3_length: 16
cdr3_nt: TGTGCCAGCAGTGCGGTAGGGACAGGGTGGGTCACTGAAGCTTTCTTT
cdr3_aa: CASSAVGTGWVTEAFF

v_call: TRBV3-1/TRBV3-2
j_call: TRBJ1-2
clone_size: -
d_call: -
cdr3_length: 15
cdr3_nt: TGTGCCAGCAGCCCCGTGACAGATTTTAACTATGGCTACACCTTC
cdr3_aa: CASSPVTDFNYGYTF

v_call: TRBV4-2
j_call: TRBJ1-2
clone_size: -
d_call: TRBD1
cdr3_length: 16
cdr3_nt: TGTGCCAGCAGCCAAGATCAAACAGGGGTTACCTATGGCTACACCTTC
cdr3_aa: CASSQDQTGVTYGYTF

v_call: TRBV18
j_call: TRBJ1-2
clone_size: -
d_call: TRBD1
cdr3_length: 15
cdr3_nt: TGTGCCAGCTCACCCGGACCGGGACAGGGGAGTGGCTACACCTTC
cdr3_aa: CASSPGPGQGSGYTF

v_call: TRBV28
j_call: TRBJ2-7
clone_size: few
d_call: TRBD2
cdr3_length: 15
cdr3_nt: TGTGCCAGCAGTTTAATGGGTAGCGGGAAGGACGAGCAGTACTTC
cdr3_aa: CASSLMGSGKDEQYF

v_call: TRBV3-1/TRBV3-2
j_call: TRBJ1-2
clone_size: -
d_call: -
cdr3_length: 16
cdr3_nt: TGTGCCAGCAGCCCGGACAGCGGGATAGCTAACTATGGCTACACCTTC
cdr3_aa: CASSPDSGIANYGYTF

v_call: TRBV29-1
j_call: TRBJ2-7
clone_size: -
d_call: TRBD1
cdr3_length: 17
cdr3_nt: TGCAGCGTTCTGGTCCTTCCCCGGACAGGGAATTCCGGCGAGCAGTACTTC
cdr3_aa: CSVLVLPRTGNSGEQYF

v_call: TRBV7-9
j_call: TRBJ1-2
clone_size: -
d_call: -
cdr3_length: 14
cdr3_nt: TGTGCCAGCAGCTCCCAATCCACGGGCTATGGCTACACCTTC
cdr3_aa: CASSSQSTGYGYTF

v_call: TRBV7-3
j_call: TRBJ2-3
clone_size: -
d_call: -
cdr3_length: 12
cdr3_nt: TGTGCCAGCAGGGAGAGCACAGATACGCAGTATTTT
cdr3_aa: CASRESTDTQYF

v_call: TRBV2
j_call: TRBJ1-5
clone_size: -
d_call: -
cdr3_length: 15
cdr3_nt: TGTGCCAGCAGAGGGACACCTCATAGCAATCAGCCCCAGCATTTT
cdr3_aa: CASRGTPHSNQPQHF

v_call: TRBV6-5
j_call: TRBJ1-5
clone_size: few
d_call: -
cdr3_length: 15
cdr3_nt: TGTGCCAGCAGTTACTCGTATCAGGGGCCTTGGCCCCAGCATTTT
cdr3_aa: CASSYSYQGPWPQHF

v_call: TRBV5-1
j_call: TRBJ2-1
clone_size: few
d_call: TRBD2
cdr3_length: 15
cdr3_nt: TGCGCCAGCAGCTTGGAACTAGCGGGAGTTAATGAGCAGTTCTTC
cdr3_aa: CASSLELAGVNEQFF

v_call: TRBV19
j_call: TRBJ2-1
clone_size: -
d_call: TRBD2
cdr3_length: 16
cdr3_nt: TGTGCCAGTAGTATGAGACTAGCGGGAAGGCTCAATGAGCAGTTCTTC
cdr3_aa: CASSMRLAGRLNEQFF

v_call: TRBV13
j_call: TRBJ2-1
clone_size: once
d_call: TRBD2
cdr3_length: 14
cdr3_nt: TGTGCCAGCAGTGCTAGCGGGGGTTTGGGTGAGCAGTTCTTC
cdr3_aa: CASSASGGLGEQFF

v_call: TRBV4-2
j_call: TRBJ2-7
clone_size: -
d_call: -
cdr3_length: 13
cdr3_nt: TGTGCCAGCAGCCAAGATATCCCGAAGCCTCATTACTTC
cdr3_aa: CASSQDIPKPHYF

v_call: TRBV21-1
j_call: TRBJ1-1
clone_size: once
d_call: -
cdr3_length: 15
cdr3_nt: TGTGCCAGCAGCGCCGGACCGGGGGGAAACACTGAAGCTTTCTTT
cdr3_aa: CASSAGPGGNTEAFF

v_call: TRBV19
j_call: TRBJ1-5
clone_size: -
d_call: TRBD1
cdr3_length: 17
cdr3_nt: TGTGCCAGTAGTACGTACTCCGGGACAGGATTAAATCAGCCCCAGCATTTT
cdr3_aa: CASSTYSGTGLNQPQHF

v_call: TRBV10-1
j_call: TRBJ1-1
clone_size: -
d_call: -
cdr3_length: 13
cdr3_nt: TGCGCCAGCCTTCCGGGGGGGGACACTGAAGCTTTCTTT
cdr3_aa: CASLPGGDTEAFF

v_call: TRBV19
j_call: TRBJ2-1
clone_size: -
d_call: -
cdr3_length: 13
cdr3_nt: TGTGCCAGTAGACGACGGGGGGCTAATGAGCAGTTCTTC
cdr3_aa: CASRRRGANEQFF

v_call: TRBV7-9
j_call: TRBJ2-7
clone_size: once
d_call: -
cdr3_length: 13
cdr3_nt: TGTGCCAGCAGCTTTGACTCAAACTACGAGCAGTACTTC
cdr3_aa: CASSFDSNYEQYF

v_call: TRBV15
j_call: TRBJ2-1
clone_size: -
d_call: TRBD2
cdr3_length: 17
cdr3_nt: TGTGCCACCAGCAGAGGAAGGTTGGGTAGCGGGAGGGCCGAGCAGTTCTTC
cdr3_aa: CATSRGRLGSGRAEQFF

v_call: TRBV11-2
j_call: TRBJ1-1
clone_size: once
d_call: TRBD1
cdr3_length: 15
cdr3_nt: TGTGCCAGCAGCCACCCAGGGGGCGCAGGCACTGAAGCTTTCTTT
cdr3_aa: CASSHPGGAGTEAFF

v_call: TRBV2
j_call: TRBJ2-1
clone_size: -
d_call: TRBD1
cdr3_length: 17
cdr3_nt: TGTGCCAGCACCCGGGACAGGGGGACAAACACACACAATGAGCAGTTCTTC
cdr3_aa: CASTRDRGTNTHNEQFF

v_call: TRBV5-1
j_call: TRBJ2-1
clone_size: -
d_call: -
cdr3_length: 16
cdr3_nt: TGCGCCAGCAGCGCCGAGGGACATATGAAAGGTTTGGAGCAGTTCTTC
cdr3_aa: CASSAEGHMKGLEQFF

v_call: TRBV28
j_call: TRBJ1-2
clone_size: -
d_call: TRBD1
cdr3_length: 13
cdr3_nt: TGTGCCAGCAACTACAGGGGGTACTATGGCTACACCTTC
cdr3_aa: CASNYRGYYGYTF

v_call: TRBV30
j_call: TRBJ2-7
clone_size: -
d_call: TRBD1
cdr3_length: 15
cdr3_nt: TGTGCCTGGAGTGTTGGGACAGTGGGGACCTACGAGCAGTACTTC
cdr3_aa: CAWSVGTVGTYEQYF

v_call: TRBV30
j_call: TRBJ1-1
clone_size: once
d_call: -
cdr3_length: 13
cdr3_nt: TGTGCCTGGAGTGCCCAGGGGAACACTGAAGCTTTCTTT
cdr3_aa: CAWSAQGNTEAFF

v_call: TRBV7-3
j_call: TRBJ2-5
clone_size: -
d_call: -
cdr3_length: 14
cdr3_nt: TGTGCCAGCAGCGCTACAGGGCCCCAAGAGACCCAGTACTTC
cdr3_aa: CASSATGPQETQYF

v_call: TRBV30
j_call: TRBJ1-1
clone_size: -
d_call: -
cdr3_length: 11
cdr3_nt: -
cdr3_aa: CAWSWGQGTFF

v_call: TRBV19
j_call: TRBJ1-5
clone_size: -
d_call: TRBD1
cdr3_length: 15
cdr3_nt: TGTGCCACCGATCTCTCAGGGGGCGGCAATCAGCCCCAGCATTTT
cdr3_aa: CATDLSGGGNQPQHF

v_call: TRBV18
j_call: TRBJ2-5
clone_size: -
d_call: TRBD2
cdr3_length: 14
cdr3_nt: TGTGCCAGCTCACCAAGACTAGCCGAGGAGACCCAGTACTTC
cdr3_aa: CASSPRLAEETQYF

v_call: TRBV7-2
j_call: TRBJ2-3
clone_size: -
d_call: -
cdr3_length: 19
cdr3_nt: TGTGCCAGCAGCTTACGGATCGGGATAGGCTTTGGGGATCCAGATACGCAGTATTTT
cdr3_aa: CASSLRIGIGFGDPDTQYF

v_call: TRBV28
j_call: TRBJ2-7
clone_size: -
d_call: TRBD2
cdr3_length: 16
cdr3_nt: TGTGCCAGCAGTTTATGGTCGACTAGCGGGAGACCGGGGCAGTACTTC
cdr3_aa: CASSLWSTSGRPGQYF

v_call: TRBV7-9
j_call: TRBJ2-3
clone_size: -
d_call: -
cdr3_length: 10
cdr3_nt: TGTGCCAGCTTAGAAGATACGCAGTATTTT
cdr3_aa: CASLEDTQYF

v_call: TRBV5-1
j_call: TRBJ1-1
clone_size: once
d_call: -
cdr3_length: 12
cdr3_nt: TGCGCCAGCAGCTTCATTACAGGGGAAGCTTTCTTT
cdr3_aa: CASSFITGEAFF